A selection of T cell receptor beta chains follows, all from one sample in a study of T cells in Graves' hyperthyroidism and ophthalmopathy. TCRdb re-called the multiplex PCR reads with MiXCR, one entry per CDR3 protein. This sample has some 200,000 distinct CDR3 sequences, with 17% found just once. The sequencing input was blood. The receptors originated from a woman in her 50s with Graves' hyperthyroidism. The CDR3 runs from the conserved cysteine through the conserved F or W. D genes are given only for firm matches. Only part of the rows carry a size: once, few, many, or a class if the clone is expanded.

size	D	V	J	DNA	CDR3
-	TRBD2	TRBV9	TRBJ2-1	TGTGCCAGCAGCGTGACCGGGGAGGGGTACAATGAGCAGTTCTTC	CASSVTGEGYNEQFF
many	-	TRBV7-8	TRBJ2-7	TGTGCCAGCAGGGGGGGCGGCCTTGAGCAGTACTTC	CASRGGGLEQYF
many	-	TRBV7-8	TRBJ2-3	TGTGCCAGCAGCGGGTTAGCCGATACGCAGTATTTT	CASSGLADTQYF
many	TRBD2	TRBV6-1	TRBJ2-1	TGTGCCAGCAGACATAGCGGGAGCTCCTACAATGAGCAGTTCTTC	CASRHSGSSYNEQFF
many	TRBD1	TRBV11-2	TRBJ2-1	TGTGCCAGCACCAACAACGGCAGGGGGACCTACAATGAGCAGTTCTTC	CASTNNGRGTYNEQFF
many	-	TRBV28	TRBJ1-2	TGTGCCAGCAGCCCACAGGGTTTCGGCTACACCTTC	CASSPQGFGYTF
many	TRBD2	TRBV9	TRBJ2-7	TGTGCCAGCAGCCCCGGGACTAGCGGGTATTACTCCTACGAGCAGTACTTC	CASSPGTSGYYSYEQYF
many	TRBD2	TRBV3-1	TRBJ2-1	TGTGCCAGCAGAACTAGCGGACCTTACAATGAGCAGTTCTTC	CASRTSGPYNEQFF
-	-	TRBV12-3/TRBV12-4	TRBJ2-1	TGTGCCAGCAGTCCCAGACGGAAATACAATGAGCAGTTCTTC	CASSPRRKYNEQFF
few	-	TRBV11-2	TRBJ1-2	TGTGCCAGCAGCCTGGGACCTAACTATGGCGACACCTTC	CASSLGPNYGDTF
-	-	TRBV9	TRBJ1-4	TGTGCCAGCAGCGTGGGAGGCGCGTTTGAAAAACTGTTTTTT	CASSVGGAFEKLFF
-	-	TRBV7-9	TRBJ1-2	TGTGCCAGCACCCCGGCGGAGACGGGCTACACCTTC	CASTPAETGYTF
many	TRBD2	TRBV7-9	TRBJ2-5	TGTGCCAGCAGCAAGGGACTAGCGGGAGTGGGTGAGACCCAGTACTTC	CASSKGLAGVGETQYF
many	-	TRBV11-3	TRBJ2-1	TGTGCCAGCAGCTTAGAGCGCAGGGCGATATACAATGAGCAGTTCTTC	CASSLERRAIYNEQFF
many	TRBD1	TRBV12-3/TRBV12-4	TRBJ1-2	TGTGCCAGCAGTTTACAGGGGGCCGTGCGTGGCTACACCTTC	CASSLQGAVRGYTF
few	-	TRBV7-3	TRBJ2-3	TGTGCCAGCAGCTCATCCCAGGTGGATACGCAGTATTTT	CASSSSQVDTQYF
few	TRBD2	TRBV9	TRBJ2-7	TGTGCCAGCAGCGCAGACAGAGAACAACTAGCGGAATACTCCTACGAGCAGTACTTC	CASSADREQLAEYSYEQYF
-	-	TRBV30	TRBJ2-6	TGTGCCTGGAGTGTAAAAGGGTTAGGAGGCTCTGGGGCCAACGTCCTGACTTTC	CAWSVKGLGGSGANVLTF
many	-	TRBV11-3	TRBJ1-1	TGTGCCAGCAGCTTACAGGGTGGTAGGGACACTGAAGCTTTCTTT	CASSLQGGRDTEAFF
many	-	TRBV7-8	TRBJ2-1	TGTGCCAGCAGCTTAAGTAGGATCGTCTACAATGAGCAGTTCTTC	CASSLSRIVYNEQFF
few	TRBD2	TRBV6-1	TRBJ2-7	TGTGCCAGCACCGGACTAGTAGGTGGGAAAAGCGAGCAGTACTTC	CASTGLVGGKSEQYF
many	TRBD2	TRBV2	TRBJ2-5	TGTGCCAGCAGTGACGGGACTAGCTCATTCCAGTACTTC	CASSDGTSSFQYF
many	-	TRBV30	TRBJ2-5	TGTGCCTGGATCCGCCGATTGACGACTCAAGAGACCCAGTACTTC	CAWIRRLTTQETQYF
-	-	TRBV6-1	TRBJ1-6	TGTGCCAGCAGGGGGGGGGTCTTAGATAATTCACCCCTCCACTTT	CASRGGVLDNSPLHF
many	-	TRBV27	TRBJ1-2	TGTGCCAGCAGTTCCCCCGGTGGGAGGGCTATTAGCTACACCTTC	CASSSPGGRAISYTF
few	-	TRBV5-8	TRBJ1-5	TGTGCCAGCACCACAAGTACAACAGGGAATCAGCCCCAGCATTTT	CASTTSTTGNQPQHF
many	-	TRBV7-9	TRBJ1-1	TGTGCCAGCAGCGAGATGGGGCAAGCTTTCTTT	CASSEMGQAFF
many	-	TRBV20-1	TRBJ2-7	TGCAGTGTCCGACAGATTACCTACGAGCAGTACTTC	CSVRQITYEQYF
many	TRBD1	TRBV7-6	TRBJ2-2	TGTGCCAGCAGGAAAGGGACAGGGGAGGCCGGGGAGCTGTTTTTT	CASRKGTGEAGELFF
few	-	TRBV19	TRBJ2-6	TGTGCCAGTAGTGATCCTGGCAGCCCAACCGGCGGGGCCAACGTCCTGACTTTC	CASSDPGSPTGGANVLTF
many	TRBD2	TRBV12-5	TRBJ2-7	TGTGCTAGTGGTTTGGTACTCCTGCCGGGACTAGCGGGAGGCCACTACGAGCAGTACTTC	CASGLVLLPGLAGGHYEQYF
many	-	TRBV15	TRBJ2-3	TGTGCCACCAGCAGAGATCCGCGACTAACGACAGATACGCAGTATTTT	CATSRDPRLTTDTQYF
many	-	TRBV7-8	TRBJ1-5	TGTGCCAGCAGGCGGGTTGCGGCGGGCAATCAGCCCCAGCATTTT	CASRRVAAGNQPQHF
many	-	TRBV2	TRBJ1-5	TGTGCCAGCACAGCTACCAATCAGCCCCAGCATTTT	CASTATNQPQHF
-	TRBD1	TRBV5-1	TRBJ2-5	TGCGCCAGCAGCCCGGACAGGGGATTCGTCGATCGAGAGACCCAGTACTTC	CASSPDRGFVDRETQYF
-	TRBD1	TRBV30	TRBJ2-5	TGTGCCTGGAGGTCCAGGGGGAGAGAGACCCAGTACTTC	CAWRSRGRETQYF
few	TRBD2	TRBV5-1	TRBJ2-5	TGCGCCAGCAGCAATCCAGCGGGAGTGGAGACCCAGTACTTC	CASSNPAGVETQYF
-	-	TRBV7-8	TRBJ2-1	TGTGCCAGCAGGTTAACCAGCCGAAACACCTATAATGAGCAGTTCTTC	CASRLTSRNTYNEQFF
few	-	TRBV4-2	TRBJ2-2	TGTGCCAGCAGCCAAGAACCACGCGCCACCGGGGAGCTGTTTTTT	CASSQEPRATGELFF
many	TRBD2	TRBV24-1	TRBJ2-5	TGTGCCACCAGTGACCCCGGGACTAGCGGGATCGGAGAGACCCAGTACTTC	CATSDPGTSGIGETQYF
many	-	TRBV7-8	TRBJ1-5	TGTGCCAGCAGCGCCGAAGGGTTTGATTGGCAGCCCCAGCATTTT	CASSAEGFDWQPQHF
many	-	TRBV5-1	TRBJ2-7	TGCGCCAGCAGCTCAAAATCCTACGAGCAGTACTTC	CASSSKSYEQYF
many	TRBD2	TRBV12-3/TRBV12-4	TRBJ2-7	TGTGCCAGCAGTCCAAATTTAGCGGGAGCTGCGGAGGAGCAGTACTTC	CASSPNLAGAAEEQYF
few	TRBD1	TRBV7-9	TRBJ2-2	TGTGCCAGCAGCCCCCGGACAGGCCACACCGGGGAGCTGTTTTTT	CASSPRTGHTGELFF
many	TRBD1	TRBV12-3/TRBV12-4	TRBJ2-1	TGTGCCAGCAAACCGGGACAGGGGTACAATGAGCAGTTCTTC	CASKPGQGYNEQFF
many	-	TRBV27	TRBJ2-3	TGTGCCAGCAGTTTAAGACTAGGGGGCACAGATACGCAGTATTTT	CASSLRLGGTDTQYF
many	TRBD1	TRBV2	TRBJ1-5	TGTGCCAGCAGCTTCGGGACAGGGGGGAATCAGCCCCAGCATTTT	CASSFGTGGNQPQHF
many	-	TRBV13	TRBJ2-7	TGTGCCAGCAGCTTAGGTGATACCGTCTACGAGCAGTACTTC	CASSLGDTVYEQYF
many	-	TRBV30	TRBJ1-1	TGTGCCTGGAGTGTCGGTGAGGACACTGAAGCTTTCTTT	CAWSVGEDTEAFF